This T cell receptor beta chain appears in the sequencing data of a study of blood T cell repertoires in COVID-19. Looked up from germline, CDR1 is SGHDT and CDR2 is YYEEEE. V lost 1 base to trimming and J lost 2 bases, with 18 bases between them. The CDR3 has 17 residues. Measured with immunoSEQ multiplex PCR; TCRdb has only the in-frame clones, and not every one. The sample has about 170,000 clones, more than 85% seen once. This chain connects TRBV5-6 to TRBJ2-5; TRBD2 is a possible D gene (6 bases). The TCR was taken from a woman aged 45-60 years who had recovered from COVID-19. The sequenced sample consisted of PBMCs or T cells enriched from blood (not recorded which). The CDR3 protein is CASSLKAAAGLQETQYF. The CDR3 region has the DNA TGTGCCAGCAGCTTGAAGGCTGCAGCGGGCCTACAAGAGACCCAGTACTTC.